This is a list of T cell receptor beta chains from one sample in a study of CD8 T cells in Susac syndrome. TCRdb fed the immunoSEQ multiplex PCR reads into MiXCR, producing one record per CDR3 protein. The data show over 120,000 distinct CDR3 sequences, roughly 95% seen once. Sequenced: CD4+ T cells from PBMCs. The receptors here all came from a human donor in good health. Both conserved end residues are part of each CDR3. The D gene is left open where the match is weak. Clone size is not always given. Where it is, it says once, few, many or a class for expanded clones.

TRBJ2-7 | TRBD1 | TRBV5-1 | . | CASSTQGAIYEQYF | TGCGCCAGCAGCACACAGGGGGCTATTTACGAGCAGTACTTC
TRBJ2-3 | . | TRBV7-9 | . | CASGAGDTQYF | TGTGCCAGCGGGGCGGGAGATACGCAGTATTTT
TRBJ2-1 | TRBD2 | TRBV9 | . | CASSAGLATSRREQFF | TGTGCCAGCAGCGCGGGACTAGCGACCAGTCGGCGTGAGCAGTTCTTC
TRBJ1-2 | . | TRBV7-2 | . | CASSSLGNFYGYTF | TGTGCCAGCAGCTCGTTGGGAAACTTCTATGGCTACACCTTC
TRBJ1-2 | . | TRBV29-1 | . | CSVELGPNYGYTF | TGCAGCGTTGAATTAGGACCTAACTATGGCTACACCTTC
TRBJ2-1 | . | TRBV3-1 | . | CASSQDPPFDNEQFF | TGTGCCAGCAGCCAAGATCCCCCCTTCGACAATGAGCAGTTCTTC
TRBJ1-1 | . | TRBV12-3/TRBV12-4 | . | CASSLEEPGKAFF | TGTGCCAGCAGTTTAGAGGAGCCCGGTAAAGCTTTCTTT
TRBJ1-2 | . | TRBV5-1 | . | CASSLTGHNYGYTF | TGCGCCAGCAGCTTAACAGGGCATAACTATGGCTACACCTTC
TRBJ1-2 | . | TRBV3-1 | . | CASSQAGDGYTF | TGTGCCAGCAGCCAAGCAGGGGATGGCTACACCTTC
TRBJ1-1 | . | TRBV9 | once | CASSVGTRTEAFF | TGTGCCAGCAGCGTCGGGACTAGGACTGAAGCTTTCTTT
TRBJ1-1 | . | TRBV7-9 | . | CASSLVYHTEAFF | TGTGCCAGCAGCTTAGTTTATCACACTGAAGCTTTCTTT
TRBJ2-5 | . | TRBV20-1 | . | CSASPGTQYF | TGCAGTGCTAGCCCAGGGACCCAGTACTTC
TRBJ2-5 | TRBD2 | TRBV7-2 | . | CASSLPASGKETQYF | TGTGCCAGCAGCTTACCTGCTAGCGGGAAGGAGACCCAGTACTTC
TRBJ2-1 | TRBD2 | TRBV29-1 | . | CSVQGLADGSYNEQFF | TGCAGCGTTCAGGGACTAGCGGATGGGTCCTACAATGAGCAGTTCTTC
TRBJ1-1 | . | TRBV28 | . | CASSLWSEAFF | TGTGCCAGCAGTTTATGGAGTGAAGCTTTCTTT
TRBJ1-1 | . | TRBV5-1 | . | CASRRKTSTGNTEAFF | TGCGCCAGCAGACGCAAGACAAGCACCGGGAACACTGAAGCTTTCTTT
TRBJ2-1 | TRBD2 | TRBV3-1 | . | CASSRPGLAGGKGGYNEQFF | TGTGCCAGCAGTCGACCGGGACTAGCGGGAGGGAAGGGAGGGTACAATGAGCAGTTCTTC
TRBJ1-2 | TRBD1 | TRBV29-1 | once | CSVDSDRDSYGYTF | TGCAGCGTGGATAGCGATCGGGACAGCTATGGCTACACCTTC
TRBJ2-7 | TRBD1 | TRBV6-2/TRBV6-3 | . | CASSRSGTGASYEQYF | TGTGCCAGCAGTAGATCCGGGACAGGGGCCTCCTACGAGCAGTACTTC
TRBJ1-1 | TRBD1 | TRBV6-5 | . | CASRRDRDLRAEAFF | TGTGCCAGCAGACGAGACAGGGATTTGCGCGCTGAAGCTTTCTTT
TRBJ1-1 | . | TRBV29-1 | . | CSVEDLTEAFF | TGCAGCGTTGAAGATCTGACTGAAGCTTTCTTT
TRBJ1-2 | . | TRBV4-1 | . | CASSGQGRDGYTF | TGCGCCAGCAGCGGGCAGGGGCGCGATGGCTACACCTTC
TRBJ1-1 | . | TRBV9 | . | CASSATGTANTEAFF | TGTGCCAGCAGCGCCACCGGGACCGCGAACACTGAAGCTTTCTTT
TRBJ2-2 | . | TRBV24-1 | . | CATSDHRQDTGELFF | TGTGCCACCAGTGACCACAGACAGGATACCGGGGAGCTGTTTTTT
TRBJ2-1 | . | TRBV6-6 | . | CASSEVRDNEQFF | TGTGCCAGCAGTGAGGTTAGAGACAATGAGCAGTTCTTC
TRBJ2-5 | . | TRBV5-1 | . | CASSPRGIQETQYF | TGCGCCAGCAGCCCCAGAGGGATTCAAGAGACCCAGTACTTC
TRBJ1-1 | . | TRBV12-5 | . | CASAMGGPSNTEAFF | TGTGCTAGTGCTATGGGTGGCCCCTCGAACACTGAAGCTTTCTTT
TRBJ1-4 | . | TRBV6-5 | . | CASSFRGVNEKLFF | TGTGCCAGCAGTTTTAGGGGGGTTAATGAAAAACTGTTTTTT
TRBJ2-2 | . | TRBV5-1 | . | CASSLARSLDSGELFF | TGCGCCAGCAGCTTGGCTAGGTCCCTTGACTCCGGGGAGCTGTTTTTT
TRBJ2-5 | TRBD2 | TRBV27 | . | CASCPWGAGTQETQYF | TGTGCCAGCTGTCCATGGGGAGCGGGAACCCAAGAGACCCAGTACTTC
TRBJ1-1 | . | TRBV2 | . | CASSGDSRGLNTEAFF | TGTGCCAGCAGTGGAGACAGCCGAGGACTAAACACTGAAGCTTTCTTT
TRBJ2-1 | TRBD2 | TRBV5-1 | . | CASSLGLAGGPRADEQFF | TGCGCCAGCAGCTTGGGGCTAGCGGGAGGGCCCAGAGCCGATGAGCAGTTCTTC
TRBJ1-1 | TRBD1 | TRBV12-3/TRBV12-4 | . | CASSRDSRATEAFF | TGTGCCAGCAGTCGGGACAGTAGAGCCACTGAAGCTTTCTTT
TRBJ2-5 | . | TRBV10-3 | . | CAISGGAGETQYF | TGTGCCATCAGTGGGGGCGCGGGGGAGACCCAGTACTTC
TRBJ1-2 | . | TRBV20-1 | . | CSATRTAYGYTF | TGCAGTGCCACAAGGACAGCCTATGGCTACACCTTC
TRBJ2-2 | . | TRBV7-6 | . | CASSLRANPGELFF | TGTGCCAGCAGCCTCCGAGCGAACCCGGGGGAGCTGTTTTTT
TRBJ2-3 | . | TRBV18 | . | CASSRRDRTGDTQYF | TGTGCCAGCTCACGACGAGACAGGACCGGAGATACGCAGTATTTT
TRBJ2-1 | TRBD2 | TRBV11-2 | . | CASSRGGGSYNEQFF | TGTGCCAGCTCCCGGGGGGGTGGCTCCTACAATGAGCAGTTCTTC
TRBJ2-5 | TRBD2 | TRBV18 | . | CASSPWTSGRAQETQYF | TGTGCCAGCTCACCTTGGACTAGCGGGAGGGCCCAAGAGACCCAGTACTTC
TRBJ2-7 | . | TRBV3-1 | . | CASSRGPTEQYF | TGTGCCAGCAGCCGGGGGCCTACCGAGCAGTACTTC
TRBJ2-2 | TRBD1 | TRBV7-2 | . | CASTQGVSTGELFF | TGTGCCAGCACCCAGGGGGTTTCGACCGGGGAGCTGTTTTTT
TRBJ2-2 | TRBD1 | TRBV4-2 | . | CASSQGPGQGVGELFF | TGTGCCAGCAGCCAAGGCCCGGGACAGGGCGTCGGGGAGCTGTTTTTT
TRBJ1-2 | TRBD1 | TRBV29-1 | . | CSAGTGYGYTF | TGCAGCGCTGGGACAGGTTATGGCTACACCTTC
TRBJ2-7 | . | TRBV5-1 | . | CASSLERPAYEQYF | TGCGCCAGCAGCTTGGAGCGGCCAGCCTACGAGCAGTACTTC
TRBJ1-2 | TRBD1 | TRBV23-1 | . | CASSQSRDRVDYGYTF | TGCGCCAGCAGTCAATCGAGGGACAGGGTTGACTATGGCTACACCTTC
TRBJ1-4 | TRBD1 | TRBV7-6 | . | CASSLRRQGSEKLFF | TGTGCCAGCAGCCTACGGAGACAGGGGAGTGAAAAACTGTTTTTT
TRBJ2-1 | TRBD2 | TRBV7-9 | . | CAGQAGEFNEQFF | TGTGCCGGACAAGCGGGAGAGTTCAATGAGCAGTTCTTC
TRBJ1-1 | . | TRBV29-1 | . | CSAMTRGDTEAFF | TGCAGCGCGATGACCAGGGGAGACACTGAAGCTTTCTTT
TRBJ2-7 | . | TRBV10-3 | . | CAISVKGDIPSYEQYF | TGTGCCATCAGTGTAAAGGGAGACATTCCCTCCTACGAGCAGTACTTC
TRBJ1-1 | . | TRBV30 | . | CAWKDPAEAFF | TGTGCCTGGAAAGACCCGGCTGAAGCTTTCTTT
TRBJ2-7 | TRBD2 | TRBV27 | . | CASGYSGTSSYEQYF | TGTGCCAGCGGCTACTCCGGGACTAGCTCCTACGAGCAGTACTTC
TRBJ2-2 | TRBD1 | TRBV10-3 | . | CATHRGGYTGELFF | TGTGCCACCCACAGGGGTGGGTACACCGGGGAGCTGTTTTTT
TRBJ2-2 | TRBD1 | TRBV19 | . | CASIRGTVNTGELFF | TGTGCCAGTATTAGGGGGACAGTGAACACCGGGGAGCTGTTTTTT
TRBJ2-2 | TRBD2 | TRBV20-1 | once | CSAVAGGPGELFF | TGCAGTGCTGTAGCGGGAGGGCCCGGGGAGCTGTTTTTT
TRBJ1-2 | TRBD1 | TRBV14 | . | CASSGTGHYGYTF | TGTGCCAGCAGCGGGACAGGCCACTATGGCTACACCTTC
TRBJ2-2 | TRBD2 | TRBV20-1 | . | CSATAGLNTGELFF | TGCAGTGCTACAGCGGGACTGAACACCGGGGAGCTGTTTTTT
TRBJ2-7 | . | TRBV19 | . | CASSIRESAYSYEQYF | TGTGCCAGTAGTATAAGGGAGTCAGCGTATTCCTACGAGCAGTACTTC
TRBJ2-1 | . | TRBV20-1 | . | CSARITNEQFF | TGCAGTGCTAGGATAACTAATGAGCAGTTCTTC